Listed here is a single T cell receptor beta chain. Its specificity is unknown. Assay used: immunoSEQ multiplex PCR; TCRdb lists only in-frame clones, some missing. Of tens of thousands of clones in the sample, approximately 87% were seen once. The data are from a study of a mutant IDH1 vaccine in newly diagnosed glioma. Study background: Vaccine administration was initiated 4-6 weeks following radiotherapy alone, or with temozolomide cycles. Patients previously underwent radiotherapy, temozolomide, or both, and most underwent both.

Trimming stripped 2 bases from V and 3 bases from J, with 14 bases between. The CDR3 totals 14 residues. CDR1 and CDR2 from the germline V gene are SQVTM and ANQGSEA. Time point indicated: week 35, safety follow-up. Vaccinated patients received 300 ug of mutant IDH1 20-mer peptide per dose, with topical imiquimod. The TCR sequence derives from a man in his forties with glioma. The V call is TRBV29-1, the J call TRBJ2-7; possibly TRBD1 for D (6 bases). The sample consisted of PBMCs, taken from a glioma patient whose treatment included an IDH1 peptide vaccine. CDR3 sequence reads: CSVESRGDGYEQYF. The CDR3, as DNA: TGCAGCGTTGAAAGCAGGGGAGACGGCTACGAGCAGTACTTC.